The next 14 T cell receptor beta chains were all read from a single sample in a study of Ad26.COV2.S vaccination and SARS-CoV-2 variants. Produced via immunoSEQ multiplex PCR; TCRdb's table is partial and in-frame only. The table has over 110,000 clones, just over 85% seen once. Source: peripheral blood, taken after recovery from COVID-19. These receptor sequences come from a human donor who had recovered from COVID-19.

The chain has TRBV29-1 and TRBJ2-3, with a weak D call TRBD1 (6 bases). CDR3 length equals 12 residues. Germline assignment: CDR1 SQVTM and CDR2 ANQGSEA. V was cut by 6 bases and J by 3 bases, with 10 bases left in between. In DNA form, the CDR3 reads TGCAGCGTCGACAGGTTGACAGATACGCAGTATTTT. This codes for CSVDRLTDTQYF.

This clone was seen more than once but under ten times. The chain has TRBV4-1 and TRBJ2-7; either TRBD1 or TRBD2 may supply D (5 bases each). The germline CDR1 and CDR2 sequences are MGHRA and YSYEKL. V was clipped by 3 bases and J by 9 bases, with 12 bases between them. The CDR3 consists of 12 residues. The CDR3 bases are TGCGCCAGCAGCCACGATGGGGGTGGGCAGTACTTC. Protein sequence: CASSHDGGGQYF.

The chain employs TRBV11-2 and TRBJ1-3, with D tentatively TRBD1 (6 bases). V lost 3 bases, J lost 0 bases, and 15 bases lay in between. Germline V gene sequence: CDR1 SGHAT, CDR2 FQNNGV. CDR3 length equals 17 residues. CDR3 region: CASSLVEGVSSGNTIYF. In DNA form, the CDR3 reads TGTGCCAGCAGCTTGGTCGAGGGGGTCAGCTCTGGAAACACCATATATTTT.

The CDR3 coding sequence is TGTGCCACCAGTGATTTCCCGAAGGGGAACACAGATACGCAGTATTTT. Its translation is CATSDFPKGNTDTQYF. V gene TRBV24-1 combines with J gene TRBJ2-3; D might be TRBD1 (5 bases). The CDR3 runs 16 residues. V lost 1 base and J 2 bases, leaving 12 bases between the germline ends. From germline, CDR1 is KGHDR and CDR2 SFDVKD.

The V and J genes are TRBV5-1 and TRBJ2-1, with 7 bases matching TRBD2. CDR1 is SGHRS, CDR2 YFSETQ, per germline. The junction had 2 bases not matched to a gene; V was cut back by 2 bases and J by 0 bases. CDR3 length equals 15 residues. CDR3 coding DNA: TGCGCCAGCAGCTTTGGCGGGAGCTCCTACAATGAGCAGTTCTTC. It encodes CASSFGGSSYNEQFF.

The chain uses TRBV28 and TRBJ1-5; weak D call: TRBD1 (5 bases). Trimming took 5 bases from V and 11 from J, leaving 13 bases between them. Germline V gene data show CDR1 as MDHEN and CDR2 as SYDVKM. This CDR3 contains 12 residues. CDR3 nucleotides: TGTGCCAGCAGTCCCCCACCGGGGGCCCAGCATTTT. It is translated as CASSPPPGAQHF.

The chain is built from TRBV15 and TRBJ1-3; D is ambiguous. The V and J ends lost 1 base and 8 bases respectively, with 15 bases between them. Germline CDR1 and CDR2: LNHNV and YYDKDF (reference sequence). This CDR3 comprises 15 residues. In DNA form, the CDR3 reads TGTGCCACCAGCAGAGGCCGATGGGCCGGAGACACCATATATTTT. It translates to CATSRGRWAGDTIYF.

The V and J genes are TRBV9 and TRBJ1-2, with TRBD1 matching 9 bases. CDR3 length: 14 amino acids. Germline V gene lookup returns CDR1 SGDLS and CDR2 YYNGEE. With V trimmed by 4 bases and J by 8 bases, 9 bases remained unmatched. CDR3 coding DNA: TGTGCCAGCAGCAAAGAGGACAGGGGACGAGGCTACACCTTC. Protein: CASSKEDRGRGYTF.

This clone was counted only a few times. V usage is TRBV2 and J usage is TRBJ1-1, with D tentatively TRBD1 (5 bases). Trimming left V 9 bases short and J 1 base short, with 18 bases between. The CDR3 is 15 residues long. Germline CDR1 and CDR2: SNHLY and FYNNEI. The chain's CDR3 is CARVEGLGPNTEAFF. CDR3 nucleotide sequence: TGTGCCAGAGTCGAGGGGCTGGGTCCGAACACTGAAGCTTTCTTT.

The chain links TRBV11-3 to TRBJ1-3; D is ambiguous. V was clipped by 0 bases and J by 0 bases, with 3 bases between them. The CDR3 totals 14 residues. Germline values: CDR1 SGHNT, CDR2 YENEEA. CDR3 bases: TGTGCCAGCAGCTTAGACACCTCTGGAAACACCATATATTTT. Amino acids: CASSLDTSGNTIYF.

The V gene is TRBV28, the J gene TRBJ1-5; D unresolved. The CDR3 consists of 15 residues. Germline values: CDR1 MDHEN, CDR2 SYDVKM. V lost 2 bases to trimming and J lost 0 bases, with 8 bases between them. In nucleotides, the CDR3 is TGTGCCAGCAGTTTAACCAGATATAGCAATCAGCCCCAGCATTTT. As protein: CASSLTRYSNQPQHF.

The rearrangement uses TRBV4-1 and TRBJ1-3; D unclear. Germline CDR1 MGHRA, CDR2 YSYEKL. The CDR3 loop spans 17 amino acids. Trimming cost V 1 base and J 4 bases, with 17 bases left between them. The CDR3 reads CASSQGVRILSGNTIYF. CDR3 nucleotide sequence: TGCGCCAGCAGCCAAGGAGTTCGTATTCTCTCGGGAAACACCATATATTTT.

The V and J genes are TRBV4-3 and TRBJ2-1; TRBD1 aligns across 10 bases. CDR1 LGHNA and CDR2 YSLEER come from the germline V gene. The CDR3 consists of 20 residues. The ends lost 0 bases at V and 2 bases at J; junction bases unmatched: 13. The CDR3 spells CASSQDLVGTGVRAYNEQFF. The CDR3 bases are TGCGCCAGCAGCCAAGATCTAGTTGGGACAGGGGTACGAGCCTACAATGAGCAGTTCTTC.

The chain joins TRBV7-9 to TRBJ1-2; a weak D match, TRBD1 (6 bases). V was trimmed by 4 bases and J by 5 bases, leaving 20 bases between them. Germline-derived CDR1 and CDR2 are SEHNR and FQNEAQ (reference sequence). The CDR3 is 16 amino acids. The CDR3 region is CASSSSKTGLNYGYTF. DNA for the CDR3: TGTGCCAGCAGCTCCTCCAAGACAGGCTTAAATTATGGCTACACCTTC.